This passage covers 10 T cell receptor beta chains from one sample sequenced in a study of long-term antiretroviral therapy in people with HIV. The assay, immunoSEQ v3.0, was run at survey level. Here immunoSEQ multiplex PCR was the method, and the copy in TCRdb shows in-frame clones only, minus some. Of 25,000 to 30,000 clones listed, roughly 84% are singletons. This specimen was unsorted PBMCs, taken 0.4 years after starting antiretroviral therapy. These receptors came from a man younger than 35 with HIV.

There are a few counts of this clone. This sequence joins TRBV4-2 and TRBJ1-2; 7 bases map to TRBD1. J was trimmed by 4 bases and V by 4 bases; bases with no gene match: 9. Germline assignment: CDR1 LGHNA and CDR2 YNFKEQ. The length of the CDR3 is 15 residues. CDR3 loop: CASSPRTGTIYGYTF. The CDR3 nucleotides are TGTGCCAGCAGCCCGCGGACAGGAACCATCTATGGCTACACCTTC.

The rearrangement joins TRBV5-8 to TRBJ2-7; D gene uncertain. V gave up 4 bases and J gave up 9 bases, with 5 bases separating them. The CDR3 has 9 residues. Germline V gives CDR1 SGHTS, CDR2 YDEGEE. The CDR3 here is CASSGGQYF. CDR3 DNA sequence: TGTGCCAGCAGCGGCGGGCAGTACTTC.

CDR3 in amino acids: CASSWAQGSEQYF. DNA for the CDR3: TGTGCCAGCAGTTGGGCACAGGGATCCGAGCAGTACTTC. The V gene is TRBV27, the J gene TRBJ2-7; TRBD1 is a possible D gene (6 bases). Trimming took 4 bases from V and 6 from J, leaving 13 bases between them. CDR1 and CDR2 (germline): MNHEY, SMNVEV (reference sequence). The CDR3 consists of 13 residues.

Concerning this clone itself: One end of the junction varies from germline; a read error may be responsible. The CDR3 reads CASSLDGTTGYNEQFF. The CDR3 coding sequence is TGTGCTAGCAGCTTAGATGGCACAACGGGGTACAATGAGCAGTTCTTC. The genes are TRBV7-7 and TRBJ2-1; tentative D call: TRBD2 (5 bases). This CDR3 spans 16 amino acids. The germline V gene has CDR1 SSHAT and CDR2 FNYEAQ (reference sequence). The full variable domain, in which reference TRBV7-7 and TRBJ2-1 provide the parts outside the CDR3, is GAGVSQSPRYKVTKRGQDVTLRCDPISSHATLYWYQQALGQGPEFLTYFNYEAQPDKSGLPSDRFSAERPEGSISTLTIQRTEQRDSAMYRCASSLDGTTGYNEQFFGPGTRLTVL.

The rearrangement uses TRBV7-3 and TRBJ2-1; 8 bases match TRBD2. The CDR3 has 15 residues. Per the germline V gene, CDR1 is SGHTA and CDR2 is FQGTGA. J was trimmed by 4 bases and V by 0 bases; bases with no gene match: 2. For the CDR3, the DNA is TGTGCCAGCAGCTTAACGCCGGGAGGGTACAATGAGCAGTTCTTC. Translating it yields CASSLTPGGYNEQFF.

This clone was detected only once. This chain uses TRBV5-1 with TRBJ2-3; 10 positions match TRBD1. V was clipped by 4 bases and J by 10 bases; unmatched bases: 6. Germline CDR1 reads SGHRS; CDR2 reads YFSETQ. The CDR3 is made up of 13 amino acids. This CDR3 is CASSRDRGEAQYF. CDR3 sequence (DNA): TGCGCCAGCAGCCGGGACAGGGGAGAGGCGCAGTATTTT.

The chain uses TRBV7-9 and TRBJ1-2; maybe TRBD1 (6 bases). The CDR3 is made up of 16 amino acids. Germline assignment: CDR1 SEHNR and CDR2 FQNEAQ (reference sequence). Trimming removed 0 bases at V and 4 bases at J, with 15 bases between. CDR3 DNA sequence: TGTGCCAGCAGCTTAGCTGCTACAGGGATTAGCTATGGCTACACCTTC. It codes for CASSLAATGISYGYTF.

The CDR3 sequence: CASSRQGGNTEAFF. The CDR3, as DNA: TGTGCCAGCAGTCGACAGGGGGGGAACACTGAAGCTTTCTTT. The rearrangement joins TRBV7-6 to TRBJ1-1; 9 bases fit TRBD1. The germline gives CDR1 SGHVS, CDR2 FNYEAQ. The CDR3 runs 14 residues. V trimming: 6 bases; J trimming: 1 base; junction bases outside the gene matches: 3.

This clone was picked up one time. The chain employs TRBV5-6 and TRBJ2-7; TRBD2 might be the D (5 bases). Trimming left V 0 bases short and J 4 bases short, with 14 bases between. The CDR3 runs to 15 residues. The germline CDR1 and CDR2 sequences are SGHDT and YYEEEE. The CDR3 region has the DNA TGTGCCAGCAGCTTGGGTGGAGGACTGATATACGAGCAGTACTTC. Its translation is CASSLGGGLIYEQYF.

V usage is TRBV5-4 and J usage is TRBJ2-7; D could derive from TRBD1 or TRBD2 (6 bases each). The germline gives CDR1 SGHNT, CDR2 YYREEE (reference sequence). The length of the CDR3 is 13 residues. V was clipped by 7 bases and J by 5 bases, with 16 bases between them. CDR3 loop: CASQPGGQDEQYF. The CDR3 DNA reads TGTGCCAGCCAACCCGGGGGCCAAGACGAGCAGTACTTC.